This record concerns one T cell receptor (beta chain) sequence. Using a J-beta primer mix together with a sample-barcoded 5' primer, a second PCR was run for roughly 6 to 11 cycles. TCRdb independently ran MiXCR on the 5' RACE reads; one entry per CDR3 protein. The sample includes roughly 730,000 distinct CDR3 sequences, more than 55% of them seen just once. The ends were cut back, 1 base at V and 1 base at J, with 11 bases in the middle. The V gene's germline CDR1 is SGHVS and CDR2 FQNEAQ. This CDR3 has 15 amino acids. The data derive from a study of blood T cells in healthy people across ages. The sample taken for sequencing was blood. V gene TRBV7-8 combines with J gene TRBJ2-7, with no clear D. This TCR was sampled from a middle-aged man in good health. The CDR3 nucleotides read TGTGCCAGCAGCTTAGTCCAAGTCGCATCCTACGAGCAGTACTTC. It codes for CASSLVQVASYEQYF. The entire variable domain, with the rest obtained from reference TRBV7-8 and TRBJ2-7, is as follows: GAGVSQSPRYKVAKRGQDVALRCDPISGHVSLFWYQQALGQGPEFLTYFQNEAQLDKSGLPSDRFFAERPEGSVSTLKIQRTQQEDSAVYLCASSLVQVASYEQYFGPGTRLTVT.